This TCR beta chain was recovered during a study of blood T cell repertoires in COVID-19 (dated by TCRdb to 2018 to 2020). Background for the entire study: Samples covering the acute and convalescent phases of COVID-19 were provided by collaborators in the United States, Italy and Spain. The material from the prospective study consisted of cDNA or gDNA derived from T cells, B-cell-depleted T cells, or PBMCs. Deeply sampled blood TCRbeta repertoires from subjects exposed to, actively infected with, or recovered from COVID-19 were included in the dataset. A freely available public database, intended as a resource for researchers studying the immune response to SARS-CoV-2, is where the repertoires were released. Samples came from the ongoing ImmuneRACE study (first 160 participants) plus 1,254 subjects from 6 global collaborators. A de-identified subject ID, COVID-19 status, age in years and sex were almost always included in the sample metadata. Where available, HLA class I and class II types were obtained from metadata supplied by the sample provider rather than from assay-based typing.

Each collaborating institution followed its own protocols to collect whole blood in K2EDTA tubes. For TCRbeta analysis, collaborators shipped samples in one of three forms: frozen whole blood, isolated PBMCs, or DNA extracted from either of those sample types. TCRbeta CDR3 regions were amplified from genomic DNA using the immunoSEQ Assay, a bias-controlled multiplex PCR. On the study's bioinformatics: The number of nucleated cells in each sample was estimated by amplification of reference gene primers within the assay. To quantify the absolute abundance of each unique TCRbeta CDR3 rearrangement, sequence reads were collapsed and filtered. Productive Simpson clonality was computed per sample as the square root of Simpson's diversity index over productive rearrangements. Drawn from immuneACCESS, this table holds only the in-frame rearrangements with V and J called that TCRdb kept. Clones are partly lost; checked studies trace under half to an unresolved V gene and leave the rest unexplained. The DNA gave D and trimming, while V, J and clone size come from that table. This sample has about 240,000 clones in its table, and roughly 80% of those were observed once. The leading ten clones occupy more than 9.5% of the sample.

As regards this clone: Its antigen is still unknown. One base away there is no much larger clone; base qualities are not given.

V and J are truncated by 2 bases and 0 bases respectively, leaving an intervening sequence of 7 bases. From cysteine to phenylalanine, the CDR3 is 14 amino acids long. The DNA shown is the 42-base CDR3, in frame from base 1. The germline V gene sets CDR1 to KGHSH and CDR2 to LQKENI. General study outcomes and caveats: The quantity of clinical and demographic metadata differed by source and by participant and was supplied without curation.

The sequenced material came from peripheral blood. The clonotype was recovered from a woman older than 75 with acute or convalescent COVID-19. This receptor chain uses TRBV18 and TRBJ1-2; the D gene identity is not certain. The bases read TGTGCCAGCTCACCAGTAACAGCTAACTATGGCTACACCTTC. The encoded protein is CASSPVTANYGYTF.